The rows below give T cell receptor beta chains drawn from one sample of a study of cytomegalovirus exposure and HLA in healthy donors. Some clones are missing from TCRdb's copy, which holds only in-frame ones; the method was immunoSEQ multiplex PCR. This sample carries roughly 100,000 clones, around 84% of them seen once, and the ten largest clones take approximately 22%. The sample taken for sequencing was PBMCs. The source is a man between 18 and 35 years old in good health and CMV-seropositive. CDR3s include the opening cysteine and the closing phenylalanine or tryptophan. The D gene is left open where the match is weak. The size field is filled for only some rows; it gives once, few, many or a size class.

V gene	J gene	clone size	D gene	CDR3 DNA	CDR3 protein
TRBV5-1	TRBJ2-1	-	-	TGCGCCAGCAGCAGCATTGGGCTGTATGAGCAGTTCTTC	CASSSIGLYEQFF
TRBV5-1	TRBJ1-4	-	-	TGCGCCAGCAGCTTCGACGCCGGGGGTGCTAATGAAAAACTGTTTTTT	CASSFDAGGANEKLFF
TRBV27	TRBJ1-3	-	-	TGTGCCAGCAGTTTATCAGCAGGCTCTGGAAACACCATATATTTT	CASSLSAGSGNTIYF
TRBV25-1	TRBJ1-2	-	-	TGTGCCAGCAGTGTGACAGCCAACTATGGCTACACCTTC	CASSVTANYGYTF
TRBV6-1	TRBJ2-2	-	-	TGTGCCAGCAGTTCTGAGAGTCCGACCGGGGAGCTGTTTTTT	CASSSESPTGELFF
TRBV6-5	TRBJ1-5	few	TRBD1	TGTGCCAGCAGCCTGGGACAGGGAGGTCAGCCCCAGCATTTT	CASSLGQGGQPQHF
TRBV27	TRBJ2-3	-	-	TGTGCCAGCAGTTTCTCCGCGGGAGATACGCAGTATTTT	CASSFSAGDTQYF
TRBV30	TRBJ1-1	-	TRBD1	TGTGCCTGGAGTGGGACAGGCGAAGCTTTCTTT	CAWSGTGEAFF
TRBV29-1	TRBJ2-2	-	-	TGCGGACGCCGCGGGTGGACCGGGGAGCTGTTTTTT	CGRRGWTGELFF
TRBV5-1	TRBJ1-1	once	-	TGCGCCAGCAGCTTGATTAGGGAGAGCACTGAAGCTTTCTTT	CASSLIRESTEAFF
TRBV7-2	TRBJ2-5	once	-	TGTGCCAGCAGCTTAGGGGCACAAGAGACCCAGTACTTC	CASSLGAQETQYF
TRBV28	TRBJ1-2	-	TRBD1	TGTGCCAGCAGTTTACGGACAGGGGGCAACTATGGCTACACCTTC	CASSLRTGGNYGYTF
TRBV2	TRBJ2-5	-	-	TGTGCCAGCAGTGAAGCGCTTTGGGGCAGACAAGAGACCCAGTACTTC	CASSEALWGRQETQYF
TRBV18	TRBJ2-3	-	-	TGTGCCAGCTCACGAGAGCGGGTCCCGCTGACAGATACGCAGTATTTT	CASSRERVPLTDTQYF
TRBV12-5	TRBJ1-5	-	-	TGTGCTAGTGGTTTGTCGGATCAGCCCCAGCATTTT	CASGLSDQPQHF
TRBV5-6	TRBJ2-7	once	-	TGTGCCAGCAGCTTGTGGGGGTGGAAGGGAGGCGGCGAGCAGTACTTC	CASSLWGWKGGGEQYF